This entry lists 29 T cell receptor beta chains sequenced from one sample in a study of blood T cells in healthy people across ages. A second about 6 to 12 cycle PCR used barcoded and J-beta primers. TCRdb re-called the 5' RACE reads with MiXCR, one entry per CDR3 protein. The sample comprises roughly 930,000 distinct CDR3 sequences, about 44% of which are singletons, and 10% to 15% rests with the top ten. The sample comprised blood. The receptor source for this set is a man aged 25 to 45 in good health.

This clonotype was seen once. The chain employs TRBV5-1 and TRBJ1-1, with D possibly TRBD1 on 5 matching bases. The CDR3 spans 16 residues. V dropped 0 bases and J dropped 6 bases, with 18 bases sitting between them. Germline CDR1 is SGHRS and CDR2 is YFSETQ. The CDR3 bases are TGCGCCAGCAGCTTGGGGCCCGGGGGGGATGGTCCTGAAGCTTTCTTT. Encoded protein: CASSLGPGGDGPEAFF.

On this clonotype itself: One end of the junction fails to match germline, which may point to a read error. V usage is TRBV10-2 and J usage is TRBJ2-3; 7 positions agree with TRBD2. This CDR3 has 14 amino acids. Germline V lookup: CDR1 WSHSY, CDR2 SAAADI. The CDR3 here is CASGGRGITDTRYF. The CDR3 nucleotides read TGCGCCAGCGGAGGGAGGGGAATCACAGATACGCGGTATTTT.

This clonotype was seen a handful of times. This chain connects TRBV3-1 to TRBJ2-1; TRBD1 matches 8 bases. V was pared by 10 bases and J by 0 bases, with 5 bases of the junction left unmatched. This CDR3 region has 14 residues. Germline V gene sequence: CDR1 LGHDT, CDR2 YNNKEL (reference sequence). The CDR3 region is CATGGTYSYNEQFF. CDR3 DNA: TGTGCCACAGGGGGCACTTACTCCTACAATGAGCAGTTCTTC.

The gene calls are TRBV20-1 and TRBJ2-3; maybe TRBD2 (5 bases). This CDR3 is 17 amino acids long. The germline V gene has CDR1 DFQATT and CDR2 SNEGSKA (reference sequence). V was pared by 3 bases and J by 0 bases, with 19 bases between. The CDR3 bases are TGCAGTGCTAGTCGGCCTAGCCGCCAGCCTAGCACAGATACGCAGTATTTT. It is translated as CSASRPSRQPSTDTQYF.

This chain uses TRBV15 with TRBJ1-1; maybe TRBD1 (5 bases). CDR3 length: 13 residues. V dropped 0 bases and J dropped 10 bases, with 12 bases sitting between them. Germline values: CDR1 LNHNV, CDR2 YYDKDF (reference sequence). The CDR3 loop reads CATSRDVGEGAFF. In nucleotides, the CDR3 is TGTGCCACCAGCAGAGATGTGGGGGAGGGAGCTTTCTTT.

This clonotype has only a few counts. The chain links TRBV4-3 to TRBJ2-1; 13 bases agree with TRBD2. V lost 4 bases and J lost 9; bases outside the gene matches: 9. The CDR3 has 16 amino acids. The germline V gene has CDR1 LGHNA and CDR2 YSLEER. The CDR3 DNA reads TGCGCCAGCAGCCCCTTTACTAGCGGGGGGGCCATTGAGCAGTTCTTC. Its translation is CASSPFTSGGAIEQFF.

Only a few counts were recorded for this clonotype. The chain employs TRBV29-1 and TRBJ1-2, with 9 bases matching TRBD1. The germline gives CDR1 SQVTM, CDR2 ANQGSEA. CDR3 length: 15 amino acids. V was clipped by 5 bases and J by 6 bases; unmatched bases: 13. CDR3 loop: CSVLEQGARSHGYTF. CDR3 in DNA: TGCAGCGTTCTAGAACAGGGGGCGCGTTCCCATGGCTACACCTTC.

This clonotype turned up a few times. This rearrangement joins TRBV6-5 to TRBJ2-7; 10 bases align to TRBD1. V shed 2 bases and J 2 bases; nucleotides not matched to a gene: 3. The CDR3 extends over 15 amino acids. Germline V gene sequence: CDR1 MNHEY, CDR2 SVGAGI. CDR3 coding DNA: TGTGCCAGCAGTTACCGGGACAGGGGAACCTACGAGCAGTACTTC. It codes for CASSYRDRGTYEQYF.

This clonotype was recorded a few times. V and J are TRBV6-5 and TRBJ2-7; D is possibly TRBD1 (5 bases). Trimming took off 2 bases at V and 3 bases at J, with 26 bases between the two ends. CDR1 and CDR2 from the germline V gene are MNHEY and SVGAGI. The CDR3 loop spans 19 amino acids. CDR3 sequence reads: CASSYNRQGEVLYRYEQYF. CDR3 DNA: TGTGCCAGCAGTTACAACCGGCAGGGTGAAGTCTTATATCGCTACGAGCAGTACTTC.

The chain couples TRBV11-2 to TRBJ2-1; perhaps TRBD1 as D (7 bases). This CDR3 has 17 amino acids. Germline CDR1 and CDR2: SGHAT and FQNNGV. Deletions cut 0 bases from V and 2 bases from J, with 14 bases between. CDR3 coding DNA: TGTGCCAGCAGCTTAGAATTTGGAGGGGGCCCCTACAATGAGCAGTTCTTC. Translation: CASSLEFGGGPYNEQFF.

V gene TRBV12-3 or TRBV12-4 combines with J gene TRBJ1-1; D possibly corresponds to TRBD1 (5 bases). CDR3 size: 13 residues. Trimming cost V 7 bases and J 3 bases, with 12 bases left between them. This CDR3 reads CASTWGMDTEAFF. In nucleotides, the CDR3 is TGTGCCAGCACTTGGGGGATGGACACTGAAGCTTTCTTT.

This clonotype was detected only a few times. The V and J genes are TRBV3-1 and TRBJ2-5; D unresolved. CDR3 length: 15 residues. The V end lost 0 bases, the J end lost 2 bases, and 10 bases lay between the germline ends. Germline V gene data show CDR1 as LGHDT and CDR2 as YNNKEL (reference sequence). The CDR3 spells CASSQELRVQETQYF. The CDR3, as DNA: TGTGCCAGCAGCCAAGAGTTGAGAGTACAAGAGACCCAGTACTTC.

V gene TRBV27 combines with J gene TRBJ2-7; possible D gene TRBD2, 6 bases. Germline CDR1 and CDR2: MNHEY and SMNVEV (reference sequence). With 3 bases removed from V and 6 bases from J, the gap between germline ends came to 15 bases. CDR3 length: 14 residues. CDR3 residues: CASSFAGRWAEQYF. CDR3 DNA: TGTGCCAGCAGTTTTGCGGGACGCTGGGCCGAGCAGTACTTC.

V is TRBV24-1 and J is TRBJ2-1, with D perhaps TRBD1 or TRBD2 (7 bases each). The length of the CDR3 is 18 residues. V lost 3 bases and J 0 bases, leaving 17 bases between the germline ends. Germline V gene data show CDR1 as KGHDR and CDR2 as SFDVKD. CDR3 in DNA: TGTGCCACCAGTGATCGGCAGGGGGGGCAGAGCTCCTACAATGAGCAGTTCTTC. Translating gives CATSDRQGGQSSYNEQFF.

This chain connects TRBV4-1 to TRBJ2-3; 9 bases agree with TRBD1. V dropped 5 bases and J dropped 0; count of bases not matched to a gene: 3. The CDR3 is 15 amino acids. The germline CDR1 and CDR2 sequences are MGHRA and YSYEKL. The CDR3 nucleotides are TGCGCCAGCAGCGACAGGGGGTCTAGCACAGATACGCAGTATTTT. Protein: CASSDRGSSTDTQYF.

The J gene is TRBJ2-1, the V gene TRBV12-3 or TRBV12-4; a possible D gene is TRBD2 (5 bases). V was clipped by 7 bases and J by 12 bases, with 16 bases between them. The CDR3 is 12 amino acids. The CDR3 sequence is CASNPYGGAQFF. As DNA, the CDR3 is TGTGCCAGCAACCCTTACGGAGGCGCGCAGTTCTTC.

This sequence joins TRBV3-1 and TRBJ2-7; D is unresolved. V lost 1 base, J lost 2 bases, and 6 bases lay in between. CDR1 and CDR2 from the germline V gene are LGHDT and YNNKEL (reference sequence). There are 13 residues in the CDR3. The CDR3 spells CASSQAAPYEQYF. CDR3 in DNA: TGTGCCAGCAGCCAAGCGGCCCCCTACGAGCAGTACTTC.

The chain employs TRBV6-7 and TRBJ2-3, with 7 bases fitting TRBD2. TRBV6-7 is labeled an ORF, and its function is uncertain. The CDR3 is 14 residues long. The V segment lost 10 bases and the J segment 1 base; nucleotides outside the gene matches: 8. DNA of the CDR3: TGTGCCATCCAGCGGGAAGAAGGCACAGATACGCAGTATTTT. Translation gives CAIQREEGTDTQYF.

This chain uses TRBV30 with TRBJ2-7, with D possibly being TRBD1 or TRBD2 (5 bases each). V was clipped by 3 bases and J by 3 bases, with 15 bases between them. CDR3 length: 14 residues. CDR1 GTSNPN and CDR2 SVGIG come from the germline V gene (reference sequence). CDR3 region: CAWSVSGLDYEQYF. CDR3 DNA sequence: TGTGCCTGGAGCGTATCGGGGCTCGACTACGAGCAGTACTTC.

This clonotype was observed a handful of times. The chain links TRBV2 to TRBJ2-5; D unresolved. Trimming removed 5 bases at V and 2 bases at J, with 9 bases between. This CDR3 contains 13 residues. Germline CDR1 reads SNHLY; CDR2 reads FYNNEI. The CDR3, as DNA: TGTGCCAGCAGTCCCGAGTTACAAGAGACCCAGTACTTC. Amino acids: CASSPELQETQYF.

In its sample, this clonotype was seen a few times. The V gene is TRBV29-1, the J gene TRBJ2-3; D unclear. Germline V gene data show CDR1 as SQVTM and CDR2 as ANQGSEA. V was clipped by 4 bases and J by 1 base, with 9 bases between them. The CDR3 is 13 amino acids. The CDR3 DNA is TGCAGCGTTGTAGGTCTCGGCACAGATACGCAGTATTTT. Translating gives CSVVGLGTDTQYF.

This clonotype was counted a few times. The rearrangement joins TRBV12-3 or TRBV12-4 to TRBJ1-5; 8 nucleotides match TRBD1. The CDR3 has 15 amino acids. The V gene end was trimmed by 6 bases and the J gene end by 3 bases; junction bases not matched to a gene: 7. The CDR3 is CASSRQGLANQPQHF. The CDR3 DNA reads TGTGCCAGCAGCCGACAGGGGTTGGCCAATCAGCCCCAGCATTTT.

This clonotype was detected a few times. The gene calls are TRBV5-1 and TRBJ2-1; no firm D call. CDR3 size: 13 residues. Germline CDR1 SGHRS, CDR2 YFSETQ. V was trimmed by 4 bases and J by 1 base, leaving 6 bases between them. The CDR3 DNA reads as TGCGCCAGCAGCGGTCCTTCCTACAATGAGCAGTTCTTC. Translating gives CASSGPSYNEQFF.

The chain uses TRBV7-2 and TRBJ1-1; TRBD1 is a possible D gene (5 bases). This CDR3 has 14 residues. Trimming left V 5 bases short and J 8 bases short, with 18 bases between. The germline CDR1 and CDR2 sequences are SGHTA and FQGNSA. The CDR3 DNA follows: TGTGCCAGCAGCAAAGACTTGACAGTCGGGGAAGCTTTCTTT. Its protein product is CASSKDLTVGEAFF.

The chain employs TRBV3-1 and TRBJ2-3, with D uncertain. Trimming shortened V by 3 bases and J by 10 bases, and 8 bases separated the two germline ends. CDR1 and CDR2 from the germline V gene are LGHDT and YNNKEL (reference sequence). The CDR3 is made up of 11 amino acids. The CDR3 sequence: CASSQGNPQYF. In DNA, the CDR3 is TGTGCCAGCAGCCAGGGCAACCCGCAGTATTTT.

This chain uses TRBV12-3 or TRBV12-4 with TRBJ1-5; D is possibly TRBD1 (6 bases). V was trimmed by 6 bases and J by 2 bases, leaving 14 bases between them. The CDR3 is 15 residues long. The CDR3 DNA is TGTGCCAGCAGACAACGACAGGACCGCAATCAGCCCCAGCATTTT. This sequence encodes CASRQRQDRNQPQHF.

This chain uses TRBV6-6 with TRBJ2-7; possibly TRBD2 for D (5 bases). The CDR3 runs 14 residues. Germline assignment: CDR1 MNHNY and CDR2 SVGAGI (reference sequence). Trimming pared 4 bases from V and 7 bases from J, leaving 17 bases between. CDR3 sequence: CASSSSGIPGEQYF. The CDR3 nucleotides are TGTGCCAGCAGTTCATCCGGGATCCCGGGGGAGCAGTACTTC.

This clonotype was picked up a small number of times. The rearrangement links TRBV7-2 to TRBJ2-1; 8 bases agree with TRBD2. The CDR3 covers 17 residues. The V gene's germline CDR1 is SGHTA and CDR2 FQGNSA. V shed 2 bases and J 5 bases; nucleotides not matched to a gene: 11. The CDR3 protein is CASSLMLKRGSDNEQFF. The DNA for the CDR3 is TGTGCCAGCAGCTTAATGTTAAAGCGGGGGTCCGACAATGAGCAGTTCTTC.

This clonotype was observed a handful of times. The chain combines TRBV29-1 with TRBJ2-1, with TRBD2 identical over 10 bases. The CDR3 is 16 amino acids. The V and J ends lost 2 bases and 4 bases, in that order; junction bases with no gene match: 8. Germline V gives CDR1 SQVTM, CDR2 ANQGSEA. In DNA form, the CDR3 reads TGCAGCGTTGAACCTCCAGCGGGGGGGCGATACAATGAGCAGTTCTTC. Protein product: CSVEPPAGGRYNEQFF.